This T cell receptor (beta chain) was obtained from a study of OX40 agonist ivuxolimab in advanced cancers. The overall study: The mean age was roughly 60 years, ranging from 23 to 79, with less than 90% of participants male. Study results and caveats: Undetermined was the antigen specificity of the expanded peripheral T cells.

CDR1 is SGHDN, CDR2 FVKESK, per germline. CDR3 length: 16 residues. With V trimmed by 2 bases and J by 10 bases, 7 bases remained unmatched. On this clone: Its target is not known.

Data came from immunoSEQ multiplex PCR; TCRdb stores just in-frame clones and leaves some out. The sample has fewer than 50,000 clones; over 60% are singletons. This clonotype was obtained from an adult with an advanced solid tumor such as melanoma, head and neck, liver or kidney cancer. Material: CD4+ or CD8+ T cells sorted from blood, obtained in a trial of the OX40 agonist ivuxolimab. The chain joins TRBV14 to TRBJ2-1; 14 bases are shared with TRBD2. The CDR3, as DNA: TGTGCCAGCAGCCAACTCGGGACTAGCGGGAGAGGAGAGCAGTTCTTC. Translation: CASSQLGTSGRGEQFF.